One sample yielded the 11 T cell receptor beta chains listed below, sequenced in a study of cytotoxic CD8 clonotypes in ibrutinib-treated CLL. The method was immunoSEQ multiplex PCR; TCRdb's version includes in-frame clones alone and lacks a portion of them. Of hundreds of thousands of clones listed, under 80% were seen once; the top ten hold approximately 15%. Sequences were derived from PBMCs, sampled after 24 months of ibrutinib treatment. Receptor source: a human donor with chronic lymphocytic leukemia.

The V call is TRBV7-6, the J call TRBJ2-1; D may match TRBD1 or TRBD2 (5 bases each). Looked up from germline, CDR1 is SGHVS and CDR2 is FNYEAQ. Between the trimmed V and J ends, which lost 1 base and 7 bases, there was a span of 11 bases. CDR3 length: 14 amino acids. The CDR3 DNA reads as TGTGCCAGCAGCTTAGTCTCGGGGCTGAATGAGCAGTTCTTC. Amino acid sequence: CASSLVSGLNEQFF. Full variable domain (remainder filled in from reference TRBV7-6 and TRBJ2-1): GAGVSQSPRYKVTKRGQDVALRCDPISGHVSLYWYRQALGQGPEFLTYFNYEAQQDKSGLPNDRFSAERPEGSISTLTIQRTEQRDSAMYRCASSLVSGLNEQFFGPGTRLTVL.

The chain combines TRBV5-1 with TRBJ2-5; TRBD2 agrees at 8 bases. V lost 6 bases to trimming and J lost 2 bases; unmatched junction nucleotides: 9. CDR1 is SGHRS and CDR2 is YFSETQ in the germline V gene. This CDR3 contains 15 residues. CDR3 region: CASTPSGGQQETQYF. For the CDR3, the DNA is TGCGCCAGCACCCCCTCGGGGGGGCAACAAGAGACCCAGTACTTC. The full variable domain, completed using reference TRBV5-1 and TRBJ2-5, is KAGVTQTPRYLIKTRGQQVTLSCSPISGHRSVSWYQQTPGQGLQFLFEYFSETQRNKGNFPGRFSGRQFSNSRSEMNVSTLELGDSALYLCASTPSGGQQETQYFGPGTRLLVL.

V usage is TRBV27 and J usage is TRBJ2-2; no clear D. The V end lost 3 bases, the J end lost 7 bases, and 6 bases lay between the germline ends. The germline V gene has CDR1 MNHEY and CDR2 SMNVEV (reference sequence). This CDR3 is built from 12 residues. CDR3 coding DNA: TGTGCCAGCAGTTTCATGTACGGGGAGCTGTTTTTT. It specifies CASSFMYGELFF.

This clone was picked up a small number of times. This chain connects TRBV19 to TRBJ2-1; TRBD2 aligns across 7 bases. V trimming: 4 bases; J trimming: 8 bases; junction bases outside the gene matches: 20. In germline, CDR1 is LNHDA, CDR2 SQIVND (reference sequence). This CDR3 has 18 amino acids. The CDR3 spells CASSSPLSGRVSVHEQFF. The CDR3 nucleotides are TGTGCCAGTAGTAGTCCTCTCAGTGGGAGGGTTTCCGTCCATGAGCAGTTCTTC.

The genes are TRBV6-4 and TRBJ2-7; D call uncertain. V was pared by 6 bases and J by 2 bases, with 17 bases between. The CDR3 covers 15 residues. CDR1 is MRHNA, CDR2 SNTAGT, per germline. The CDR3 sequence is CASRQKNPAPYEQYF. The CDR3 DNA sequence: TGTGCCAGCAGGCAAAAAAATCCCGCTCCCTACGAGCAGTACTTC.

The chain has TRBV11-2 and TRBJ2-2, with D unresolved. The CDR3 has 15 residues. Trimming removed 0 bases from V and 4 bases from J, with 9 bases in between. Germline assignment: CDR1 SGHAT and CDR2 FQNNGV. The CDR3 sequence is CASSLDPVGTGELFF. The CDR3 DNA sequence: TGTGCCAGCAGCTTAGATCCAGTGGGCACCGGGGAGCTGTTTTTT.

The rearrangement joins TRBV4-2 to TRBJ2-5; D not certain. Germline loops: CDR1 LGHNA, CDR2 YNFKEQ. V lost 1 base to trimming and J lost 5 bases, with 8 bases between them. CDR3 size: 13 residues. DNA for the CDR3: TGTGCCAGCAGCCAAGGTGGAGATGAGACCCAGTACTTC. Protein sequence: CASSQGGDETQYF.

The rearrangement joins TRBV6-5 to TRBJ1-5, with D uncertain. The CDR3 consists of 15 residues. V was cut by 0 bases and J by 0 bases, with 6 bases left in between. CDR1 MNHEY and CDR2 SVGAGI come from the germline V gene. CDR3 loop: CASSYSRYSNQPQHF. The CDR3 nucleotides read TGTGCCAGCAGTTACTCGCGTTATAGCAATCAGCCCCAGCATTTT.

This chain's CDR3 is CASSFGGSEAFF. CDR3 DNA sequence: TGTGCCAGCAGTTTCGGAGGGTCTGAAGCTTTCTTT. The chain couples TRBV27 to TRBJ1-1; unclear D gene. Trimming removed 3 bases at V and 6 bases at J, with 8 bases between. CDR3 size: 12 residues. Germline loops: CDR1 MNHEY, CDR2 SMNVEV (reference sequence).

The V gene is TRBV30, the J gene TRBJ1-2; TRBD1 agrees at 7 bases. CDR1 is GTSNPN and CDR2 is SVGIG in the germline V gene (reference sequence). V lost 2 bases to trimming and J lost 7 bases; unmatched junction nucleotides: 4. This CDR3 is built from 12 residues. Here the CDR3 reads CAWSTQGSGYTF. The CDR3 DNA reads TGTGCCTGGAGTACACAGGGGAGTGGCTACACCTTC.

The gene calls are TRBV25-1 and TRBJ2-1, with D possibly TRBD2 on 7 matching bases. With 4 bases removed from V and 0 bases from J, the gap between germline ends came to 13 bases. The CDR3 spans 16 residues. Germline V gives CDR1 MGHDK, CDR2 SYGVNS. The DNA of the CDR3 is TGTGCCAGCAGTGGGGAGGGGGAGGTCTCCTACAATGAGCAGTTCTTC. It codes for CASSGEGEVSYNEQFF.